A single TCR beta chain is shown here with its context. Its cognate antigen is unknown. The data originate from a study of T cell repertoires in cytomegalovirus infection. Study summary: The authors used CMV epitopes that were HLA-C-restricted (recently identified) and HLA-B-restricted (well studied). Public TCR beta signatures indicated both CMV infection and matching HLA type.

TCRdb ran MiXCR on the reads and lists one entry per CDR3 protein. The sample holds about 830,000 distinct CDR3 sequences, approximately 29% seen once. Whole-study results and caveats: What dominated the ex vivo response were HLA-C-restricted CMV-specific TCR beta clonotypes.

Trimming cost V 4 bases and J 8 bases; bases outside gene matches: 12. The germline gives CDR1 LGHNA, CDR2 YSLEER. The CDR3 extends over 17 amino acids. Material: cultured CD8+ T cells from PBMCs, obtained from culture after CMV antigen stimulation. The rearrangement uses TRBV4-3 and TRBJ1-6; the match to TRBD1 covers 9 bases. The source of this sequence is a human donor in good health (CMV status not recorded). Some clones in this sample may be carry-over from other donors' samples. CDR3 nucleotide sequence: TGCGCCAGCAGCCGATCCTACGGGACAGGGTTGGATTCACCCCTCCACTTT. It is translated as CASSRSYGTGLDSPLHF.